The 23 T cell receptor beta chains given below trace back to one sample, sequenced in a study of cytotoxic CD8 clonotypes in ibrutinib-treated CLL. The table came from immunoSEQ multiplex PCR; TCRdb's copy has only in-frame clones and leaves some out. Of nearly 300,000 clones in the sample, approximately 76% were seen once. Material: PBMCs, obtained at disease progression, from a patient treated with ibrutinib. The receptor set was obtained from a human donor with chronic lymphocytic leukemia.

The chain employs TRBV4-1 and TRBJ1-4; D unresolved. Between the trimmed V and J ends, which lost 3 bases and 0 bases, there was a span of 17 bases. Per the germline V gene, CDR1 is MGHRA and CDR2 is YSYEKL. This CDR3 region has 18 residues. The CDR3 DNA reads TGCGCCAGCAGCCACCGGGATACCGGCCCGTCAACTAATGAAAAACTGTTTTTT. This sequence encodes CASSHRDTGPSTNEKLFF.

V is TRBV6-5 and J is TRBJ2-3; D unresolved. The CDR3 has 15 residues. Germline V gives CDR1 MNHEY, CDR2 SVGAGI. With 2 bases removed from V and 2 bases from J, the gap between germline ends came to 11 bases. The CDR3 region has the DNA TGTGCCAGCAGTTACATGGGGAAGTCCACAGATACGCAGTATTTT. Translated, it gives CASSYMGKSTDTQYF.

The rearrangement joins TRBV18 to TRBJ1-5; D uncertain. The germline CDR1 and CDR2 sequences are KGHSH and LQKENI. This CDR3 comprises 16 residues. V lost 2 bases and J 0 bases, leaving 11 bases between the germline ends. This chain's CDR3 is CASSPNSQYSNQPQHF. The CDR3 coding sequence is TGTGCCAGCTCACCAAACTCCCAGTATAGCAATCAGCCCCAGCATTTT.

The chain employs TRBV9 and TRBJ1-2; 8 bases line up with TRBD1. There are 14 residues in the CDR3. Germline lookup yields CDR1 SGDLS and CDR2 YYNGEE. V lost 0 bases and J lost 3; bases outside the gene matches: 1. The CDR3 region has the DNA TGTGCCAGCAGCGTAGGGACAGGGCACTATGGCTACACCTTC. Protein: CASSVGTGHYGYTF.

V and J are TRBV29-1 and TRBJ2-1; 10 bases line up with TRBD1. The CDR3 totals 14 residues. Per the germline V gene, CDR1 is SQVTM and CDR2 is ANQGSEA. V lost 6 bases and J lost 3; bases outside the gene matches: 5. This CDR3 is CSVGDRGLYNEQFF. The CDR3 region has the DNA TGCAGCGTGGGTGACAGGGGGCTCTACAATGAGCAGTTCTTC.

The chain joins TRBV5-6 to TRBJ2-1; D possibly corresponds to TRBD2 (6 bases). Trimming left V 4 bases short and J 0 bases short, with 17 bases between. Germline CDR1 reads SGHDT; CDR2 reads YYEEEE. There are 17 residues in the CDR3. The CDR3 coding sequence is TGTGCCAGCAGCGTGCTACCTAGCGTGAGCTCCTACAATGAGCAGTTCTTC. Translated: CASSVLPSVSSYNEQFF.

The chain employs TRBV10-1 and TRBJ2-7; D is uncertain. CDR1 and CDR2 (germline): WNHNN, SYGVQD (reference sequence). The CDR3 has 15 residues. Deletions cut 0 bases from V and 1 base from J, with 10 bases between. CDR3 loop: CASSESGRASYEQYF. In DNA, the CDR3 is TGCGCCAGCAGTGAGTCTGGACGGGCTTCCTACGAGCAGTACTTC.

This CDR3 is CASSPSGQELYEQYF. CDR3 nucleotides: TGTGCCAGCAGTCCTTCAGGACAAGAGTTGTACGAGCAGTACTTC. The V gene is TRBV28, the J gene TRBJ2-7; D is perhaps TRBD1 (5 bases). V lost 5 bases to trimming and J lost 4 bases, with 18 bases between them. The CDR3 consists of 15 residues. CDR1 MDHEN and CDR2 SYDVKM come from the germline V gene.

The CDR3 reads CATSRDRAVTEAFF. The DNA for the CDR3 is TGTGCCACCAGCAGAGATCGGGCCGTCACTGAAGCTTTCTTT. The chain joins TRBV15 to TRBJ1-1; D not certain. Trimming took off 0 bases at V and 4 bases at J, with 9 bases between the two ends. This CDR3 comprises 14 residues. CDR1 and CDR2 (germline): LNHNV, YYDKDF (reference sequence). The full variable domain, in which reference TRBV15 and TRBJ1-1 provide the parts outside the CDR3, is DAMVIQNPRYQVTQFGKPVTLSCSQTLNHNVMYWYQQKSSQAPKLLFHYYDKDFNNEADTPDNFQSRRPNTSFCFLDIRSPGLGDTAMYLCATSRDRAVTEAFFGQGTRLTVV.

This clone was recorded a few times. This chain links TRBV2 with TRBJ2-7; D unresolved. The CDR3 sequence is 12 residues long. The germline CDR1 and CDR2 sequences are SNHLY and FYNNEI. Trimming left V 3 bases short and J 4 bases short, with 7 bases between. CDR3 region: CASSERPYEQYF. The CDR3 DNA reads as TGTGCCAGCAGTGAGAGGCCTTACGAGCAGTACTTC.

This clone came up a few times. The chain combines TRBV19 with TRBJ2-1; 8 nucleotides match TRBD1. Germline V gene sequence: CDR1 LNHDA, CDR2 SQIVND (reference sequence). The CDR3 extends over 13 amino acids. With V trimmed by 2 bases and J by 9 bases, 3 bases remained unmatched. CDR3 sequence: CASSIQGAGEQFF. The CDR3 coding sequence is TGTGCCAGTAGTATACAGGGGGCGGGTGAGCAGTTCTTC.

The V and J genes are TRBV6-1 and TRBJ2-1; 9 nucleotides agree with TRBD1. Germline V gives CDR1 MNHNS, CDR2 SASEGT. The CDR3 contains 15 residues. With 5 bases clipped from V and 9 bases from J, the junction kept 11 bases outside the gene matches. DNA for the CDR3: TGTGCCAGCAGTAAGGGAATGGGACAGGGAACTGAGCAGTTCTTC. It specifies CASSKGMGQGTEQFF.

This clone showed up just a few times. The chain couples TRBV5-4 to TRBJ2-1; no firm D call. The V and J ends lost 0 bases and 3 bases respectively, with 4 bases between them. Germline CDR1 reads SGHNT; CDR2 reads YYREEE (reference sequence). The CDR3 is 13 residues long. The CDR3 nucleotides read TGTGCCAGCAGCTTGGACCGCTACAATGAGCAGTTCTTC. Protein product: CASSLDRYNEQFF.

This rearrangement joins TRBV5-1 to TRBJ2-3, with D perhaps matching TRBD2 (6 bases). Germline V gene sequence: CDR1 SGHRS, CDR2 YFSETQ. Trimming removed 1 base at V and 0 bases at J, with 9 bases between. This CDR3 comprises 15 residues. This CDR3 is CASSLWGVSTDTQYF. As DNA, the CDR3 is TGCGCCAGCAGCTTGTGGGGGGTTAGCACAGATACGCAGTATTTT.

The genes are TRBV5-6 and TRBJ2-4; a weak D match, TRBD1 (5 bases). Germline assignment: CDR1 SGHDT and CDR2 YYEEEE. The CDR3 extends over 14 amino acids. V gave up 0 bases and J gave up 7 bases, with 11 bases separating them. CDR3 region: CASSLVGAGNIQYF. The CDR3 DNA sequence: TGTGCCAGCAGCTTGGTTGGGGCTGGGAACATTCAGTACTTC.

The table lists this clone with a few counts. The rearrangement joins TRBV27 to TRBJ2-7, with TRBD2 matching over 7 bases. J lost 4 bases, V lost 4 bases, and 4 bases had no gene match. The germline V gene has CDR1 MNHEY and CDR2 SMNVEV (reference sequence). This CDR3 contains 13 residues. As DNA, the CDR3 is TGTGCCAGCAGTTCCCTAGCGGCTTACGAGCAGTACTTC. Protein sequence: CASSSLAAYEQYF.

The chain couples TRBV10-3 to TRBJ1-6, with a tentative D call TRBD1 (5 bases). Germline-derived CDR1 and CDR2 are ENHRY and SYGVKD. V gave up 3 bases and J gave up 4 bases, with 13 bases separating them. The CDR3 spans 16 residues. CDR3 nucleotide sequence: TGTGCCATCAGTGACGTGGGGGTCGGATATAATTCACCCCTCCACTTT. Translation: CAISDVGVGYNSPLHF.

This chain joins TRBV28 and TRBJ2-7, with D unresolved. CDR3 length: 12 residues. The V end was cut by 3 bases, the J end by 7 bases, with 10 bases between. Germline CDR1 MDHEN, CDR2 SYDVKM. CDR3 residues: CASSFPPREQYF. The CDR3 nucleotides read TGTGCCAGCAGTTTTCCCCCACGGGAGCAGTACTTC.

The table lists this clone with a few counts. The chain carries TRBV6-1 and TRBJ2-1; TRBD1 agrees at 8 bases. The CDR3 runs 12 residues. V lost 4 bases and J lost 13; bases outside the gene matches: 6. CDR1 is MNHNS and CDR2 is SASEGT in the germline V gene. The CDR3 DNA sequence: TGTGCCAGCAGTGCCCGGACAGGGTGCCAGTTCTTC. It codes for CASSARTGCQFF.

This clone showed up just once. The V gene is TRBV15, the J gene TRBJ2-7; 8 bases agree with TRBD1. The CDR3 totals 15 residues. Per the germline V gene, CDR1 is LNHNV and CDR2 is YYDKDF (reference sequence). With V trimmed by 2 bases and J by 5 bases, 8 bases remained unmatched. This chain's CDR3 is CATSRPGQGIHEQYF. The CDR3 coding sequence is TGTGCCACCAGCAGACCCGGACAGGGCATCCACGAGCAGTACTTC.

The chain links TRBV6-1 to TRBJ2-3, with D possibly matching TRBD1 (6 bases). Trimming removed 1 base at V and 1 base at J, with 15 bases between. The CDR3 is 17 amino acids. Per the germline V gene, CDR1 is MNHNS and CDR2 is SASEGT. The CDR3 nucleotides read TGTGCCAGCAGTGAAGTCGCTGGACAGTTCGGCACAGATACGCAGTATTTT. Protein sequence: CASSEVAGQFGTDTQYF.

V usage is TRBV10-3 and J usage is TRBJ2-4; 8 bases line up with TRBD2. CDR3 length: 13 amino acids. The V segment lost 4 bases and the J segment 8 bases; nucleotides outside the gene matches: 4. The germline CDR1 and CDR2 sequences are ENHRY and SYGVKD. CDR3: CAISAGGRDIQYF. Written as DNA, the CDR3 is TGTGCCATCAGTGCGGGAGGGAGAGACATTCAGTACTTC.

V gene TRBV29-1 combines with J gene TRBJ2-5, with 8 bases fitting TRBD2. The CDR3 covers 12 residues. The germline gives CDR1 SQVTM, CDR2 ANQGSEA. The trim removed 7 bases at V and 5 bases at J, leaving 6 bases unmatched. The CDR3 loop reads CSAGGGLETQYF. The DNA for the CDR3 is TGCAGCGCCGGGGGGGGACTGGAGACCCAGTACTTC.